This TCR beta chain derives from a study of T cell responses to AZD1222 COVID-19 vaccine (dated by TCRdb to 2020 to 2022). Turning to the overall study: A total of more than 230 trial participants underwent TCR sequencing, of whom roughly 210 had received two doses of AZD1222 and 26 had received two doses of the MenACWY control vaccine. Trial participants were enrolled into age subgroups of 18-55, 56-69 and 70-plus years, which contained about 150, 27 and 61 TCR-sequenced participants, respectively. The paper's findings and limits, for the study overall: Because no day 14 peak-response samples were available, the repertoires could be characterized only after the peak T cell response. Reportedly, close to half of the unique spike-specific TCRs recognized epitopes lying outside the regions that are mutated in the B.1.351 and B.1.1.7 variants. After two AZD1222 doses, both the breadth and the depth of spike-specific TCRs were significantly higher than at day 0 and than in MenACWY recipients. Participants were mostly white British, with more females than males. The authors suggested clonal diversity may have been underestimated. Conclusions about previously exposed vaccinees are limited because only a handful of AZD1222 recipients were SARS-CoV-2 seropositive at baseline. The vaccine-associated CD4 TCRs covered the entire spike protein, and the dominant responses fell in regions 160-218 and 743-854. In the small 56-69-year group, the increase in depth fell short of significance, most likely because of low power.

From cysteine to phenylalanine, the CDR3 is 16 amino acids long. The sequence is cut down to CDR3 DNA, 48 bases in frame from base 1. From the germline V gene, CDR1 is MRHNA and CDR2 is SNTAGT. The junction shows trimming of 6 bases on V and 3 bases on J, and the gene matches do not reach 8 bases of it. The CDR3 regions of human TCRbeta chains were analyzed by immunosequencing. Per the authors' processing: TCRs in the repertoires were matched against a reference library of SARS-CoV-2-specific TCRs that had been generated with the MIRA antigen-specificity platform. Breadth meant the fraction of unique TCRs that were SARS-CoV-2-associated, whereas depth meant the fraction of total T cells that were SARS-CoV-2-associated. Using the MIRA data, each spike-specific TCR was assigned both to the spike region to which the TCR was reactive and to a CD4 or CD8 class. Log10-transformed breadth and depth values were compared by one-way ANOVA with Sidak's multiple comparisons tests. The clones in this table, taken by TCRdb from immuneACCESS, are in-frame only. Not every clone is retained; where verified, under half of the shortfall comes from an unresolved V gene, and the cause of the rest is unknown. The V and J calls and clone size come from that table; D and trimming were worked out from the DNA. This sample has 140,000 to 150,000 clones in its table, and 91% of those were observed once. Approximately 3.9% of the sample is taken by the ten largest.

The time point label of this sample denotes: about 28 days (+/-7) after the second vaccine dose. AZD1222 recipients with second doses at about 4 weeks or about 12 weeks were pooled, because spike-specific TCR depth and breadth did not differ between schedules. Vaccinee samples were obtained from the UK trials COV001 and COV002, which included a single-blind randomized controlled phase 2/3 trial of AZD1222 (ChAdOx1 nCoV-19) in healthy adults. Trial participant PBMC samples were collected at day 0 and day 28 after the second dose for TCRbeta chain sequencing. This clone was seen a few times. Its binding antigen is unknown. No much larger clone is present one base from it, and per-base qualities are unavailable.

The clonotype comes from an adult who received the AZD1222 COVID-19 vaccine. Sequencing used peripheral blood, obtained 28 days after the second AZD1222 dose. In this chain, TRBV6-4 is recombined with TRBJ2-5; the central 12 bases match TRBD2. CDR3 reads: CASSPSSGGAEETQYF. The DNA sequence is TGTGCCAGCAGCCCCTCTAGCGGGGGGGCAGAAGAGACCCAGTACTTC.